A single sample gave rise to the 3 T cell receptor beta chains below, sequenced in a study of shared clonotypes between healthy human individuals. Sequencing was performed with immunoSEQ multiplex PCR; in TCRdb, only in-frame clones are kept and a portion is missing. The sample contains around 200,000 clones, roughly 70% of which appear only once. Input material: memory CD4+ T cells sorted from blood. Subset defined: CD45RA-negative fraction. The receptor source for this set is a man aged 30 to 45 in good health.

The chain combines TRBV18 with TRBJ1-1; D not certain. The CDR3 covers 16 residues. The V end was cut by 1 base, the J end by 3 bases, with 15 bases between. From germline, CDR1 is KGHSH and CDR2 LQKENI. The DNA of the CDR3 is TGTGCCAGCTCACCACTCCCCCTCAACAGCCACACTGAAGCTTTCTTT. Translated, it gives CASSPLPLNSHTEAFF.

This rearrangement joins TRBV11-1 to TRBJ1-2, with 12 nucleotides matching TRBD1. Trimming took 5 bases from V and 2 from J; bases not matched to a gene: 9. CDR1 SGHAT and CDR2 FQDESV come from the germline V gene (reference sequence). CDR3 length: 17 residues. CDR3 sequence (DNA): TGTGCCAGCAGCCCGGGACAGGGGGCATCCTTAAACTATGGCTACACCTTC. Residues: CASSPGQGASLNYGYTF.

With regard to this clone: A much larger clonotype is one base distant, so this may be a read error. The chain uses TRBV7-2 and TRBJ2-7; D uncertain. This CDR3 contains 11 residues. Germline CDR1 is SGHTA and CDR2 is FQGNSA. Trimming pared 3 bases from V and 0 bases from J, leaving 0 bases between. The CDR3 is CASSFSYEQYF. The CDR3 DNA is TGTGCCAGCAGCTTCTCCTACGAGCAGTACTTC.